This record concerns one T cell receptor beta chain sequence. The antigen is undetermined. This sample is part of a study of identical twins. TCRdb re-called the 5' RACE reads with MiXCR, one entry per CDR3 protein. The table records 100,000 or so distinct CDR3 sequences, about 6.1% of them present only once. Study findings and constraints: Rather than following the same donors, the conclusions depended on cross-sectional statistical analysis. The abundant beta clonotypes from cord blood had fewer insertions, and memory repertoires had none of this.

Per germline, CDR1 SGHTA and CDR2 FQGNSA. Trimming cost V 7 bases and J 1 base, with 19 bases left between them. The CDR3 spans 16 residues. The clonotype comes from a woman aged 45-65 years in good health. The sample consisted of memory T cells sorted from blood. This chain joins TRBV7-2 and TRBJ1-2, with D tentatively TRBD1 (5 bases). This CDR3 reads CASNLGPGTYNYGYTF. The CDR3 nucleotides are TGTGCCAGCAACTTGGGTCCCGGGACCTATAACTATGGCTACACCTTC.